The 21 T cell receptor beta chains presented below share a single source sample, sequenced in a study of blood T cell repertoires in COVID-19. Using immunoSEQ multiplex PCR, the repertoire was profiled, and TCRdb retains in-frame clones only, with some absent. The sample lists over 90,000 clones, approximately 90% occurring once. What was sequenced was peripheral blood. The receptors here all came from a woman of 80 years or more in a cohort sampled during active COVID-19.

V and J are TRBV24-1 and TRBJ2-1; D remains unclear. The germline V gene encodes CDR1 KGHDR and CDR2 SFDVKD. This CDR3 contains 14 residues. Deletions cut 4 bases from V and 3 bases from J, with 9 bases between. Written as DNA, the CDR3 is TGTGCCACCAGTGAGGATCTAGTCTACAATGAGCAGTTCTTC. Protein: CATSEDLVYNEQFF.

Only one count was recorded for this clone. The V and J genes are TRBV19 and TRBJ1-5, with a possible D match to TRBD1 (6 bases). The CDR3 spans 16 residues. CDR1 is LNHDA and CDR2 is SQIVND in the germline V gene (reference sequence). V was clipped by 3 bases and J by 5 bases, with 17 bases between them. This chain's CDR3 is CASSIGTTTIHQPQHF. The CDR3 DNA reads TGTGCCAGTAGTATCGGGACAACTACGATACATCAGCCCCAGCATTTT.

The gene calls are TRBV14 and TRBJ2-7, with D maybe TRBD2 (5 bases). The germline CDR1 and CDR2 sequences are SGHDN and FVKESK. Trimming left V 4 bases short and J 2 bases short, with 15 bases between. The CDR3 contains 15 residues. The CDR3 DNA follows: TGTGCCAGCAGCCCCCATAGCGTGTCCGCCTACGAGCAGTACTTC. Protein sequence: CASSPHSVSAYEQYF.

The V gene is TRBV10-3, the J gene TRBJ2-7; 10 bases are a match to TRBD1. Germline V gene data show CDR1 as ENHRY and CDR2 as SYGVKD. The CDR3 has 14 amino acids. The V and J ends lost 6 bases and 2 bases, in that order; junction bases with no gene match: 4. Here the CDR3 DNA reads TGTGCCATCAGCGGGACAGGGGTTACCTACGAGCAGTACTTC. As protein: CAISGTGVTYEQYF.

V is TRBV6-5 and J is TRBJ2-2; TRBD2 might be the D (5 bases). The CDR3 consists of 14 residues. With 7 bases removed from V and 8 bases from J, the gap between germline ends came to 17 bases. CDR1 is MNHEY, CDR2 SVGAGI, per germline. CDR3 nucleotide sequence: TGTGCCAGCACCCCCGGCGGGCTGGGGGGGGAGCTGTTTTTT. This sequence encodes CASTPGGLGGELFF.

In the case of this clone: This same CDR3 is encoded by further DNA sequences in the sample. CDR3 residues: CASSQEGQGAREQFF. The CDR3 DNA sequence: TGTGCCAGCAGCCAAGAGGGACAGGGGGCCCGTGAGCAGTTCTTC. The V gene is TRBV4-2, the J gene TRBJ2-1, with 12 bases aligning to TRBD1. This CDR3 spans 15 amino acids. V was clipped by 0 bases and J by 9 bases; unmatched bases: 3. In germline, CDR1 is LGHNA, CDR2 YNFKEQ.

The sample holds one count of this clone. V gene TRBV2 combines with J gene TRBJ1-2; the match to TRBD1 covers 9 bases. The V and J ends lost 6 bases and 4 bases, in that order; junction bases with no gene match: 15. CDR3 length: 17 residues. Per germline, CDR1 SNHLY and CDR2 FYNNEI. The CDR3 coding sequence is TGTGCCAGCAGCCCGGGACAGGGCGGGCGTTGGTCCTATGGCTACACCTTC. It specifies CASSPGQGGRWSYGYTF.

This clone was seen only a few times. The chain has TRBV3-1 (or the pseudogene TRBV3-2) and TRBJ2-1, with D maybe TRBD2 (6 bases). The CDR3 totals 16 residues. Germline CDR1 and CDR2: LGHDT and YNNKEL (reference sequence). Trimming shortened V by 1 base and J by 9 bases, and 19 bases separated the two germline ends. CDR3 loop: CASSQAVLAIRGEQFF. CDR3 nucleotide sequence: TGTGCCAGCAGCCAAGCGGTACTAGCTATTCGAGGTGAGCAGTTCTTC.

This chain uses TRBV5-3 with TRBJ2-2; D perhaps matches TRBD2 (6 bases). TRBV5-3 is sorted into the ORF group, with uncertain function. Trimming pared 2 bases from V and 2 bases from J, leaving 19 bases between. The CDR3 covers 18 residues. CDR3 DNA: TGTGCCAGAAGCTTCTTCCGGCGGGAACCTAGTAACACCGGGGAGCTGTTTTTT. Amino acids: CARSFFRREPSNTGELFF.

The CDR3: CAWSVGQVDQPQHF. DNA of the CDR3: TGTGCCTGGAGTGTCGGACAGGTCGATCAGCCCCAGCATTTT. V gene TRBV30 combines with J gene TRBJ1-5; 7 bases agree with TRBD1. Germline V gene data show CDR1 as GTSNPN and CDR2 as SVGIG (reference sequence). The CDR3 has 14 residues. J lost 5 bases, V lost 0 bases, and 4 bases had no gene match.

V and J are TRBV7-2 and TRBJ2-1; 8 bases agree with TRBD2. Germline V gene data show CDR1 as SGHTA and CDR2 as FQGNSA. Trimming at V came to 3 bases and at J to 2 bases, leaving 3 bases not matched to a gene. CDR3 length equals 15 residues. CDR3 sequence reads: CASSFELAAYNEQFF. The CDR3 DNA is TGTGCCAGCAGCTTCGAACTAGCGGCCTACAATGAGCAGTTCTTC.

This clone was detected once. The chain couples TRBV5-1 to TRBJ2-5; 12 bases line up with TRBD1. This CDR3 has 17 amino acids. J lost 4 bases, V lost 4 bases, and 11 bases had no gene match. Germline loops: CDR1 SGHRS, CDR2 YFSETQ. CDR3 sequence: CASSPGTGGVQGETQYF. CDR3 in DNA: TGCGCCAGCAGCCCCGGGACAGGGGGCGTCCAAGGAGAGACCCAGTACTTC.

The gene calls are TRBV3-1 (or the pseudogene TRBV3-2) and TRBJ2-1; maybe TRBD1 (7 bases). The germline V gene encodes CDR1 LGHDT and CDR2 YNNKEL (reference sequence). V was shortened by 1 base and J by 9 bases, with 16 bases between the two germline ends. The CDR3 sequence is 15 residues long. CDR3 coding DNA: TGTGCCAGCAGCCAAGGACAGGGAGGCGTTGGTGAGCAGTTCTTC. Translation gives CASSQGQGGVGEQFF.

The rearrangement joins TRBV24-1 to TRBJ2-2, with D perhaps matching TRBD1 (5 bases). The CDR3 contains 16 residues. Germline CDR1 KGHDR, CDR2 SFDVKD. Trimming took off 8 bases at V and 1 base at J, with 16 bases between the two ends. The CDR3 coding sequence is TGTGCCACCACGGACGCCCGGCAGGGGAACACCGGGGAGCTGTTTTTT. As protein: CATTDARQGNTGELFF.

V gene TRBV15 combines with J gene TRBJ2-3; possible D gene TRBD1, 6 bases. This CDR3 has 15 amino acids. V dropped 8 bases and J dropped 8 bases, with 23 bases sitting between them. Germline V gene lookup returns CDR1 LNHNV and CDR2 YYDKDF (reference sequence). The CDR3 DNA reads as TGTGCCACCCAGACCACTCGGACAGAACCCGCTACGCAGTATTTT. Translating it yields CATQTTRTEPATQYF.

The J gene is TRBJ2-4, the V gene TRBV18, with 7 bases fitting TRBD2. Trimming took 4 bases from V and 0 from J; bases not matched to a gene: 9. This CDR3 comprises 17 residues. CDR1 and CDR2 (germline): KGHSH, LQKENI. The CDR3 is CASSQPGGSLAKNIQYF. CDR3 coding DNA: TGTGCCAGCTCACAACCGGGAGGTTCCTTAGCCAAAAACATTCAGTACTTC.

The chain combines TRBV5-1 with TRBJ2-1; TRBD1 matches 10 bases. The CDR3 consists of 15 residues. V lost 4 bases to trimming and J lost 7 bases; unmatched junction nucleotides: 8. Germline-derived CDR1 and CDR2 are SGHRS and YFSETQ. The CDR3 DNA reads TGCGCCAGCAGCGCCTGGGGACAGGGGATGAATGAGCAGTTCTTC. Encoded protein: CASSAWGQGMNEQFF.

The chain couples TRBV9 to TRBJ2-1; possibly TRBD2 for D (6 bases). Germline V CDR1 and CDR2: SGDLS, YYNGEE. The CDR3 spans 16 residues. The V end was cut by 2 bases, the J end by 9 bases, with 21 bases between. The chain's CDR3 is CASSVFMGLSGGEQFF. The DNA of the CDR3 is TGTGCCAGCAGCGTTTTCATGGGACTTAGCGGTGGTGAGCAGTTCTTC.

The CDR3 DNA sequence: TGTGCCAGCAGCCAAGTGCCGATACTAGCGGAAGAGACCCAGTACTTC. Its protein is CASSQVPILAEETQYF. The rearrangement links TRBV3-1 (or the pseudogene TRBV3-2) to TRBJ2-5; 8 bases align to TRBD2. Germline V gene lookup returns CDR1 LGHDT and CDR2 YNNKEL (reference sequence). The trim removed 1 base at V and 3 bases at J, leaving 7 bases unmatched. This CDR3 is built from 16 residues.

This clone was seen more than once but under ten times. CDR3 protein: CASSPVSTSGGDTQYF. For the CDR3, the DNA is TGTGCCAGCTCACCAGTTTCTACTAGCGGGGGAGATACGCAGTATTTT. V is TRBV18 and J is TRBJ2-3; 11 bases align to TRBD2. CDR3 size: 16 residues. Germline CDR1 reads KGHSH; CDR2 reads LQKENI. V dropped 2 bases and J dropped 5; count of bases not matched to a gene: 6.

This chain's CDR3 is CASSQTGTGSLNEQFF. The CDR3 DNA sequence: TGTGCCAGCAGTCAAACCGGGACAGGGAGTTTAAATGAGCAGTTCTTC. J is TRBJ2-1 and V is TRBV7-9; 9 positions match TRBD1. CDR1 and CDR2 (germline): SEHNR, FQNEAQ (reference sequence). The CDR3 totals 16 residues. The V segment lost 6 bases and the J segment 7 bases; nucleotides outside the gene matches: 13.